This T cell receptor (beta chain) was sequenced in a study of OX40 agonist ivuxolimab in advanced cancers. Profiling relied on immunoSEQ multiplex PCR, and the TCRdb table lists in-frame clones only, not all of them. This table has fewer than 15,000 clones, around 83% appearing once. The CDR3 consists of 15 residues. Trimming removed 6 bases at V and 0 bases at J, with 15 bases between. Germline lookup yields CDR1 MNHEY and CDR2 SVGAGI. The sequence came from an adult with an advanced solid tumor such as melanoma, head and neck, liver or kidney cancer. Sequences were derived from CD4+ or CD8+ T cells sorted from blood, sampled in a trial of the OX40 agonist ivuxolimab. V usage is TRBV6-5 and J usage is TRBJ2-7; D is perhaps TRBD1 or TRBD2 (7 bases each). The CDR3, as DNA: TGTGCCAGCAGATACGACAGGGACTACTCCTACGAGCAGTACTTC. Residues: CASRYDRDYSYEQYF.